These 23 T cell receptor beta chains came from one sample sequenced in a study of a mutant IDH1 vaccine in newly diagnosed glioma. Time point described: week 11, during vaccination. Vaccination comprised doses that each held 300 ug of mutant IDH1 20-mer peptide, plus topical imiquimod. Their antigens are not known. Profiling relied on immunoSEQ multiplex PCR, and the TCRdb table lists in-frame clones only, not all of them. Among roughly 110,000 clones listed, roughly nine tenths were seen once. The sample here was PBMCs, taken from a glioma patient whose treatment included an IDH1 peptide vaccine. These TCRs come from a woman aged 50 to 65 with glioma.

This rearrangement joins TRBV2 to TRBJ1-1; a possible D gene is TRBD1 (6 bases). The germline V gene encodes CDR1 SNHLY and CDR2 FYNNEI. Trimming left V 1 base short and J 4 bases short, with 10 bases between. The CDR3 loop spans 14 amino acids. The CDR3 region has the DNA TGTGCCAGCAGTGAAGGACAGGTTCGCACTGAAGCTTTCTTT. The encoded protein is CASSEGQVRTEAFF. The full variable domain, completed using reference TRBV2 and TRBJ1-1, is EPEVTQTPSHQVTQMGQEVILRCVPISNHLYFYWYRQILGQKVEFLVSFYNNEISEKSEIFDDQFSVERPDGSNFTLKIRSTKLEDSAMYFCASSEGQVRTEAFFGQGTRLTVV.

This CDR3 reads CASSYSGLRELFF. The CDR3 DNA sequence: TGTGCCAGCAGTTACTCGGGTCTGAGGGAGCTGTTTTTT. V and J are TRBV6-5 and TRBJ2-2; unclear D gene. The CDR3 sequence is 13 residues long. Germline lookup yields CDR1 MNHEY and CDR2 SVGAGI. Trimming shortened V by 0 bases and J by 9 bases, and 8 bases separated the two germline ends.

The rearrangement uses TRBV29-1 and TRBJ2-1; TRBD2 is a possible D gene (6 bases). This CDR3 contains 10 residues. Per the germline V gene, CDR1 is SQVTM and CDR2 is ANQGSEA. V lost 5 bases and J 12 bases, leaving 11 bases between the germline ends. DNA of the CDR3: TGCAGCGTTTGGCGGGATAGGCAGTTCTTC. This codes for CSVWRDRQFF.

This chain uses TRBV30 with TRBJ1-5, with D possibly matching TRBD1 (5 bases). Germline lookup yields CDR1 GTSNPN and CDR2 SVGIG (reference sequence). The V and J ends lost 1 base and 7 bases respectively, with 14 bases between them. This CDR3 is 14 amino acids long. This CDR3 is CAWSGIGTGQPQHF. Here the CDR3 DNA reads TGTGCCTGGAGTGGGATAGGGACGGGGCAGCCCCAGCATTTT.

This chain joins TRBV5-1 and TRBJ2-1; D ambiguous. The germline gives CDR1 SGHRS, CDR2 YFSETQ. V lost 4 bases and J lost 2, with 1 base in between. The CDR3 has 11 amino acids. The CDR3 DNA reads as TGCGCCAGCAGCCCCTACAATGAGCAGTTCTTC. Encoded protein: CASSPYNEQFF.

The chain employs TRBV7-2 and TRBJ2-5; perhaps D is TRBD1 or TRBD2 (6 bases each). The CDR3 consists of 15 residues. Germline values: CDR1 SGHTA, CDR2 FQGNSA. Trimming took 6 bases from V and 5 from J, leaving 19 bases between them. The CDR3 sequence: CASRNRVGGHETQYF. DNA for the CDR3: TGTGCCAGCAGGAACCGTGTAGGGGGGCACGAGACCCAGTACTTC. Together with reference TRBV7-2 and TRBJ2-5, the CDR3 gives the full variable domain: GAGVSQSPSNKVTEKGKDVELRCDPISGHTALYWYRQSLGQGLEFLIYFQGNSAPDKSGLPSDRFSAERTGGSVSTLTIQRTQQEDSAVYLCASRNRVGGHETQYFGPGTRLLVL.

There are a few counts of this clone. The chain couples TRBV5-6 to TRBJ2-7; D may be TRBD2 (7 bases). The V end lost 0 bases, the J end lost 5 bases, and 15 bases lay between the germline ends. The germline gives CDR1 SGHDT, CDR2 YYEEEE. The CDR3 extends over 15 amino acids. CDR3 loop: CASSLAMGGLHEQYF. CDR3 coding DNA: TGTGCCAGCAGCTTGGCCATGGGGGGGCTCCACGAGCAGTACTTC.

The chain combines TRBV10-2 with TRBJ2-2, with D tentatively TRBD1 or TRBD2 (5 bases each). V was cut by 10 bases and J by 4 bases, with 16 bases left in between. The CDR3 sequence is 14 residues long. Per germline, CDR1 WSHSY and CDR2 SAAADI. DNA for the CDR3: TGCGCCATATCCCAGGGACGAGGCACCGGGGAGCTGTTTTTT. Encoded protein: CAISQGRGTGELFF.

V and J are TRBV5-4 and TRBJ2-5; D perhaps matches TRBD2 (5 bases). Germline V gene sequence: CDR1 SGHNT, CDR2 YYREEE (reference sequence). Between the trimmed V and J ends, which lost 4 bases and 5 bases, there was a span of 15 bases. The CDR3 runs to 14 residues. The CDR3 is CASSEGLPPETQYF. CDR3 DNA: TGTGCCAGCAGCGAGGGCCTTCCTCCGGAGACCCAGTACTTC.

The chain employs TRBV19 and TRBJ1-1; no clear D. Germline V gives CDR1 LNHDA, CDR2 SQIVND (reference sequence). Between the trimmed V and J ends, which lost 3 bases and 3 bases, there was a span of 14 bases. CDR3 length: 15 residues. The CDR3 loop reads CASSIGMTRDTEAFF. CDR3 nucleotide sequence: TGTGCCAGTAGTATTGGGATGACGAGGGACACTGAAGCTTTCTTT.

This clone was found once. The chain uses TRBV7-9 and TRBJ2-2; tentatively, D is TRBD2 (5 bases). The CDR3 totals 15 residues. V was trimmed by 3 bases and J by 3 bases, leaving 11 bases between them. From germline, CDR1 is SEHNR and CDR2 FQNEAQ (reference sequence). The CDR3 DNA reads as TGTGCCAGCAGCTTGGGAACGGGGTACACCGGGGAGCTGTTTTTT. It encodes CASSLGTGYTGELFF.

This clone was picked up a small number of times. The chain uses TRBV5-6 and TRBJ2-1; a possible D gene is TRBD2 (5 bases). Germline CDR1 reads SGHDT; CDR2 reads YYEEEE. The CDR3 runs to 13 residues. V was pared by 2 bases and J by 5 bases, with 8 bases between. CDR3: CASSFGLHNEQFF. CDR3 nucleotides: TGTGCCAGCAGCTTTGGACTCCACAATGAGCAGTTCTTC. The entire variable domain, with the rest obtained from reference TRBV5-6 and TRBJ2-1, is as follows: DAGVTQSPTHLIKTRGQQVTLRCSPKSGHDTVSWYQQALGQGPQFIFQYYEEEERQRGNFPDRFSGHQFPNYSSELNVNALLLGDSALYLCASSFGLHNEQFFGPGTRLTVL.

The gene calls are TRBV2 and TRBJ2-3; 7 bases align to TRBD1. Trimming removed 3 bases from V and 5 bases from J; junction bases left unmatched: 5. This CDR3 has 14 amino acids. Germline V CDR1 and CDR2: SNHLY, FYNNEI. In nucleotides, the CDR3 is TGTGCCAGCAGTGATGAGGGGGCCGGAGATACGCAGTATTTT. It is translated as CASSDEGAGDTQYF.

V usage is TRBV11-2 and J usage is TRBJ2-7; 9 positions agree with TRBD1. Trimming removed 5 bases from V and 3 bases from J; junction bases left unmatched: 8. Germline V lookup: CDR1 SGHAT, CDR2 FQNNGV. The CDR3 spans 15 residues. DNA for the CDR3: TGTGCCAGCAGCGAAGGGGACAGGGTCCTCTACGAGCAGTACTTC. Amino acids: CASSEGDRVLYEQYF.

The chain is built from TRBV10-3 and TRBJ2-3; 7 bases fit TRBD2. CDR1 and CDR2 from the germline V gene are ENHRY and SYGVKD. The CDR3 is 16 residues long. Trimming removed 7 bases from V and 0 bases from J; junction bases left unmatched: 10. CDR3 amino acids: CAIIARLASSTDTQYF. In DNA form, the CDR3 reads TGTGCCATCATTGCTAGACTAGCCTCTAGCACAGATACGCAGTATTTT.

The CDR3 reads CASSLERVGYTEAFF. The DNA for the CDR3 is TGTGCCAGCAGCTTAGAGAGGGTTGGTTACACTGAAGCTTTCTTT. The genes are TRBV7-9 and TRBJ1-1; D gene ambiguous. Trimming took off 1 base at V and 3 bases at J, with 12 bases between the two ends. Germline values: CDR1 SEHNR, CDR2 FQNEAQ (reference sequence). The CDR3 has 15 amino acids.

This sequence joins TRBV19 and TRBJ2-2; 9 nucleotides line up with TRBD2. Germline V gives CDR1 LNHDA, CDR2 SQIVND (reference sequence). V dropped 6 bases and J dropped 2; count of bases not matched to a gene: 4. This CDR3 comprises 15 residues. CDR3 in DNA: TGTGCCAGTAGCGGACTAGCGCGTAACACCGGGGAGCTGTTTTTT. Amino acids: CASSGLARNTGELFF.

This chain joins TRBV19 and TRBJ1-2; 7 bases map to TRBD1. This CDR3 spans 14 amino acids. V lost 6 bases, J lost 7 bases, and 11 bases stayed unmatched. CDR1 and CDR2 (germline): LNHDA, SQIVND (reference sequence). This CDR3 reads CASRARGSYGGYTF. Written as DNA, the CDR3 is TGTGCCAGTAGAGCCAGGGGGTCGTATGGTGGCTACACCTTC.

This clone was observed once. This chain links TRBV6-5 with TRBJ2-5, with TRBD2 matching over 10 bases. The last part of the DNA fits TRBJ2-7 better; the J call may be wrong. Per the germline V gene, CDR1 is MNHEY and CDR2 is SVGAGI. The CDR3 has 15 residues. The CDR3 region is CASRFVAGGGYEQYF. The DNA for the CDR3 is TGTGCCAGCAGATTCGTAGCGGGAGGTGGCTACGAGCAGTACTTC.

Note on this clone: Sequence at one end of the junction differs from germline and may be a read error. The CDR3 here is CASSQGPDGYFYAYEQYF. DNA of the CDR3: TGTGCCAGCAGTCAAGGTCCGGACGGTTATTTTTATGCCTACGAGCAGTACTTC. The J gene is TRBJ2-7, the V gene TRBV14; no firm D call. Germline assignment: CDR1 SGHDN and CDR2 FVKESK. The CDR3 contains 18 residues. Full variable domain (rest looked up from reference TRBV14 and TRBJ2-7): EAGVTQFPSHSVIEKGQTVTLRCDPISGHDNLYWYRRVMGKEIKFLLHFVKESKQDESGMPNNRFLAERTGGTYSTLKVQPAELEDSGVYFCASSQGPDGYFYAYEQYFGPGTRLTVT.

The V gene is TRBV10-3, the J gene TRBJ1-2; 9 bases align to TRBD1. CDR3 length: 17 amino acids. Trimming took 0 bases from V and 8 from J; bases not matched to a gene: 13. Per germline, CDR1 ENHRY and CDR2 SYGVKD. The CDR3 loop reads CAISESTLGGQGSGYTF. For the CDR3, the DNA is TGTGCCATCAGTGAGTCGACTCTTGGGGGACAGGGTTCCGGCTACACCTTC.

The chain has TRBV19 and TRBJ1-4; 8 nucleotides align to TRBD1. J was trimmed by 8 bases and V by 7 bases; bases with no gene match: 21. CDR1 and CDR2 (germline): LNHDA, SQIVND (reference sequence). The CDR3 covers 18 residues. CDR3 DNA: TGTGCCAGTATCCGAGATCCGGGACAGGAGGTGGGGGACGAAAAACTGTTTTTT. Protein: CASIRDPGQEVGDEKLFF.

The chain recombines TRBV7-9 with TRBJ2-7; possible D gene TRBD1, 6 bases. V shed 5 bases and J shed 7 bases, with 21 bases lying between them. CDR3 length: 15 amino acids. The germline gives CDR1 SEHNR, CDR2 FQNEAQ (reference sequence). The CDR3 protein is CASSHARGQFIEQYF. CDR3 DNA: TGTGCCAGCAGCCACGCCAGAGGACAGTTTATTGAGCAGTACTTC.